The clone carrying this TCR beta chain has a count of ten or more. The source of the sample is a study of blood T cells in healthy people across ages. Overall study context: Per two T cells, template switching captured roughly one barcoded beta molecule.

For the second PCR, which ran for roughly 7 to 11 cycles, a sample-barcoded 5' primer and a J-beta primer mix were used. TCRdb called the 5' RACE reads again in MiXCR, with one record for every CDR3 protein. The sample shows about 320,000 distinct CDR3 sequences, less than 30% of them seen only once. The V gene end was trimmed by 6 bases and the J gene end by 5 bases; junction bases not matched to a gene: 12. Germline assignment: CDR1 MDHEN and CDR2 SYDVKM. The CDR3 runs to 15 residues. The V gene is TRBV28, the J gene TRBJ2-5; TRBD1 matches 7 bases. The receptor was derived from a woman in her sixties or seventies in good health. Sequencing used blood. Here the CDR3 reads CASSPPKGAEETQYF. DNA for the CDR3: TGTGCCAGCAGCCCCCCTAAGGGGGCCGAGGAGACCCAGTACTTC.